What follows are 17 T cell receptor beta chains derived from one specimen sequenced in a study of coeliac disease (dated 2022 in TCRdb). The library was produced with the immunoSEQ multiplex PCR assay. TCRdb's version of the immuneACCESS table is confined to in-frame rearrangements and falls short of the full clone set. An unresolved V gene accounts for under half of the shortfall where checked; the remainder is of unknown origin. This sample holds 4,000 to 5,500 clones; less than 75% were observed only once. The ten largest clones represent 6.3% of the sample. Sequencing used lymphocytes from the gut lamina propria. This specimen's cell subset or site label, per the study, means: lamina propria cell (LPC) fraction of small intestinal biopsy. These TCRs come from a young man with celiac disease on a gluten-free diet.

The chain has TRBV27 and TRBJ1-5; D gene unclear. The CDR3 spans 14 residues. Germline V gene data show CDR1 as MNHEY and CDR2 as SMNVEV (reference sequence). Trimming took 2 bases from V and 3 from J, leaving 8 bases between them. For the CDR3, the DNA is TGTGCCAGCAGTTTAGGGCAGGTCAATCAGCCCCAGCATTTT. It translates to CASSLGQVNQPQHF.

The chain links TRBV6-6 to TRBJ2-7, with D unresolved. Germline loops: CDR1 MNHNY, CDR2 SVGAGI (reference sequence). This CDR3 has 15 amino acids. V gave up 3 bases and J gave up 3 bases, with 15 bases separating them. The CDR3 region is CASSYHDALLYEQYF. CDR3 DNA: TGTGCCAGCAGTTATCACGATGCGCTCCTCTACGAGCAGTACTTC.

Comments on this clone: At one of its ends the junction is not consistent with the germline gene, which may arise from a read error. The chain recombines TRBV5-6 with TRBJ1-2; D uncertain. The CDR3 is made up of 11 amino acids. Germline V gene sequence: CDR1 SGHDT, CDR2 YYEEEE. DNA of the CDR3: TGTGCCAGCAGCTTGTACCGGGAGTGGAGCTTC. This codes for CASSLYREWSF.

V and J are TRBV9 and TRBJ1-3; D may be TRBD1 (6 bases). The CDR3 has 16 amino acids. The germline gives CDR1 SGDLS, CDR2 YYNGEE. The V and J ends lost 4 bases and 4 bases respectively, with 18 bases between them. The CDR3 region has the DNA TGTGCCAGCAGCCCCGGACAGTTAGGTTTAGGAAACACCATATATTTT. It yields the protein CASSPGQLGLGNTIYF.

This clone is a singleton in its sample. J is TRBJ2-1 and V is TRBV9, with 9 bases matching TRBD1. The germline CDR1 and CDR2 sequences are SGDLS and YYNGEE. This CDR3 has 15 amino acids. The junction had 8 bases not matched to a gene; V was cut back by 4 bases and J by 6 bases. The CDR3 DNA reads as TGTGCCAGCAGCCCGGGACAGGGTGGAGGCAATGAGCAGTTCTTC. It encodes CASSPGQGGGNEQFF.

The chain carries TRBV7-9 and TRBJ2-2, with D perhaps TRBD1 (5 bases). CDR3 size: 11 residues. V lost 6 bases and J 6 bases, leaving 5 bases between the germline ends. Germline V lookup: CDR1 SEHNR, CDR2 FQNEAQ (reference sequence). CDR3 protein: CASRQAGELFF. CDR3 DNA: TGTGCCAGCAGACAGGCCGGGGAGCTGTTTTTT.

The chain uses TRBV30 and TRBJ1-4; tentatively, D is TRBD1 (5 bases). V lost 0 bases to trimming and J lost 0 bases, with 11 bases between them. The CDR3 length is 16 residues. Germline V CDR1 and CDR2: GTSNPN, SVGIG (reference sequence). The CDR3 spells CAWSVQATATNEKLFF. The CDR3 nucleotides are TGTGCCTGGAGTGTACAAGCGACAGCAACTAATGAAAAACTGTTTTTT.

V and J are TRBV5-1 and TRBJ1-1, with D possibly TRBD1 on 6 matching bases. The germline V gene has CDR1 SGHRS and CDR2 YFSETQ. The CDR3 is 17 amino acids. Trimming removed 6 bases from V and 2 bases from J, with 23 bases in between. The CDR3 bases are TGCGCCAGCATAGGGCAGGATCGTAGGGGGAGAAACACTGAAGCTTTCTTT. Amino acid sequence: CASIGQDRRGRNTEAFF.

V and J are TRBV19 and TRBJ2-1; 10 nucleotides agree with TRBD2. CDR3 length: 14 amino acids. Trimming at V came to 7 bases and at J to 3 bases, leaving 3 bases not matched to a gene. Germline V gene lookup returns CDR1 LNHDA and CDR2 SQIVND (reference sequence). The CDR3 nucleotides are TGTGCCAGTACCTTAGCGGGGGGCTACAATGAGCAGTTCTTC. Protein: CASTLAGGYNEQFF.

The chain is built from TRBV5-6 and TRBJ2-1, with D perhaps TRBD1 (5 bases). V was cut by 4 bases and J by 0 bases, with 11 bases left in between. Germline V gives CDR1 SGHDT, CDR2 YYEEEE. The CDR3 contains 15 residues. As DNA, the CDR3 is TGTGCCAGCAGCCCCCGACAGCGCTCCTACAATGAGCAGTTCTTC. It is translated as CASSPRQRSYNEQFF. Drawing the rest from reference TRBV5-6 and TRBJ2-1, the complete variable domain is DAGVTQSPTHLIKTRGQQVTLRCSPKSGHDTVSWYQQALGQGPQFIFQYYEEEERQRGNFPDRFSGHQFPNYSSELNVNALLLGDSALYLCASSPRQRSYNEQFFGPGTRLTVL.

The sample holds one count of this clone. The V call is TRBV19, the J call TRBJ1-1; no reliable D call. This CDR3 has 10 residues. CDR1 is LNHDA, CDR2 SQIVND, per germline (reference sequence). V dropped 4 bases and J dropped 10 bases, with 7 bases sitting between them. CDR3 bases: TGTGCCAGTAGTAGAGGGCGAGCTTTCTTT. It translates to CASSRGRAFF.

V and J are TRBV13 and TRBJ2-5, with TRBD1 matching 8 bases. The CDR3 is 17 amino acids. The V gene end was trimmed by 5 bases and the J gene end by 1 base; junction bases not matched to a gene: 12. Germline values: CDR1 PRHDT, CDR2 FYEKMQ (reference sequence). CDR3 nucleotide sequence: TGTGCCAGCAGCCGCACCGGGACAGGTTTTTTCCAAGAGACCCAGTACTTC. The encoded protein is CASSRTGTGFFQETQYF.

The CDR3 here is CASSTGGPYNEQFF. CDR3 nucleotide sequence: TGTGCCAGCAGTACGGGGGGCCCCTACAATGAGCAGTTCTTC. This chain connects TRBV27 to TRBJ2-1; perhaps TRBD2 as D (7 bases). Germline CDR1 MNHEY, CDR2 SMNVEV (reference sequence). This CDR3 spans 14 amino acids. V was clipped by 5 bases and J by 2 bases, with 10 bases between them.

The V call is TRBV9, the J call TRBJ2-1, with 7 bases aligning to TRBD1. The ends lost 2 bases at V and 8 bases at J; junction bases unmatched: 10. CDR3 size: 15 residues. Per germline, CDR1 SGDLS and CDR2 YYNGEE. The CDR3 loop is CASSVGTGEGDEQFF. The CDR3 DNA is TGTGCCAGCAGCGTGGGCACAGGGGAAGGTGATGAGCAGTTCTTC. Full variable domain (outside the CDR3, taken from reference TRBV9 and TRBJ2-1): DSGVTQTPKHLITATGQRVTLRCSPRSGDLSVYWYQQSLDQGLQFLIQYYNGEERAKGNILERFSAQQFPDLHSELNLSSLELGDSALYFCASSVGTGEGDEQFFGPGTRLTVL.

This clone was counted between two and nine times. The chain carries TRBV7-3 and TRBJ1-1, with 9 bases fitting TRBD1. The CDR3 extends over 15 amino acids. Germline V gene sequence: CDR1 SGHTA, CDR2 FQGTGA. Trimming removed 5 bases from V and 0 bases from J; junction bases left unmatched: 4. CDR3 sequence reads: CASSLGTGMNTEAFF. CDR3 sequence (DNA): TGTGCCAGCAGCCTAGGGACAGGGATGAACACTGAAGCTTTCTTT.

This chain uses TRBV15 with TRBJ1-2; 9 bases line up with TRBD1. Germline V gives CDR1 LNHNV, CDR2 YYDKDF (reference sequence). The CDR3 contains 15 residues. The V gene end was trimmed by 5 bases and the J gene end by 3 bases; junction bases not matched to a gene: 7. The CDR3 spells CATSQPGQGDYGYTF. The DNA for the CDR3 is TGTGCCACCAGCCAGCCGGGACAGGGTGACTATGGCTACACCTTC.

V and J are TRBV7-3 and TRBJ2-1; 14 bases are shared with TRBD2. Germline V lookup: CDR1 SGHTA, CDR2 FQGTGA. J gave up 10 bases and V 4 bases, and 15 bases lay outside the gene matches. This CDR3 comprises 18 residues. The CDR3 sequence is CASSYGTSGGSTRGEQFF. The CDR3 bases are TGTGCCAGCAGCTACGGGACTAGCGGGGGATCCACGAGAGGGGAGCAGTTCTTC.